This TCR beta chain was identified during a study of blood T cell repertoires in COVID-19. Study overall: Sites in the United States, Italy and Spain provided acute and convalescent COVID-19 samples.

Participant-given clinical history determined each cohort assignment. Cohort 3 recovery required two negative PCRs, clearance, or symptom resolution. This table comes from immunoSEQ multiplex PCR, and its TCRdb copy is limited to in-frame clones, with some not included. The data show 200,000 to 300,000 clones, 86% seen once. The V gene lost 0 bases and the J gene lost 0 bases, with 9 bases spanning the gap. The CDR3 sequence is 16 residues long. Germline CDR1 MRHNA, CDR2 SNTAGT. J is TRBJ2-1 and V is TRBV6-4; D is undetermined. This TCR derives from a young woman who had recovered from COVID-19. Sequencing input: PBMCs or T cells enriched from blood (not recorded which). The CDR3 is CASSDSNPSSYNEQFF. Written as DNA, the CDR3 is TGTGCCAGCAGTGACTCGAACCCGAGCTCCTACAATGAGCAGTTCTTC.